These T cell receptor beta chains were read from a single sample in a study of blood T cell repertoires in COVID-19. Generated by immunoSEQ multiplex PCR, the TCRdb table keeps only in-frame clones and is missing some. The data hold around 150,000 clones, with approximately 90% observed a single time. The sample was peripheral blood. The receptors stem from a man between 25 and 39 years old with COVID-19, enrolled during active disease. Each CDR3 is given without its conserved first and last residue. The order of the fields is V gene, J gene, clone size, CDR3 protein. Clone size is given for some rows only: seen once, a few or many times, or a class if the clone is expanded.

v_call: TRBV28; j_call: TRBJ1-5; clone_size: -; cdr3_aa: ASSLFGEVQPQH
v_call: TRBV11-2; j_call: TRBJ2-7; clone_size: -; cdr3_aa: ASSLSGSIYEQY
v_call: TRBV4-3; j_call: TRBJ2-7; clone_size: once; cdr3_aa: ASSQTPQRVYEQY
v_call: TRBV2; j_call: TRBJ1-6; clone_size: few; cdr3_aa: ASSESTGKYSPLH
v_call: TRBV6-2/TRBV6-3; j_call: TRBJ2-3; clone_size: -; cdr3_aa: ASSYIGVAGDTFITDTQY
v_call: TRBV30; j_call: TRBJ2-1; clone_size: -; cdr3_aa: ASGPGLAAANEQF
v_call: TRBV6-2/TRBV6-3; j_call: TRBJ1-1; clone_size: -; cdr3_aa: ASSPRPSTEAF
v_call: TRBV7-8; j_call: TRBJ2-1; clone_size: -; cdr3_aa: ASSLGLAGEGDYNEQF
v_call: TRBV10-3; j_call: TRBJ1-1; clone_size: -; cdr3_aa: ASSLRGNTEAF
v_call: TRBV7-9; j_call: TRBJ1-1; clone_size: -; cdr3_aa: ASSRTGRDLNTEAF
v_call: TRBV6-2/TRBV6-3; j_call: TRBJ1-3; clone_size: -; cdr3_aa: ASSRDQGAEDTIY
v_call: TRBV4-2; j_call: TRBJ2-7; clone_size: -; cdr3_aa: ASSQALTGLSSYEQY
v_call: TRBV7-9; j_call: TRBJ2-1; clone_size: -; cdr3_aa: ASSLAQGKYNEQF
v_call: TRBV4-2; j_call: TRBJ2-7; clone_size: -; cdr3_aa: ASSPRDQGLYEQY
v_call: TRBV19; j_call: TRBJ1-1; clone_size: once; cdr3_aa: ASRRQGLMNTEAF
v_call: TRBV10-3; j_call: TRBJ1-1; clone_size: -; cdr3_aa: AISDSKGAGTEAF
v_call: TRBV6-2/TRBV6-3; j_call: TRBJ2-2; clone_size: -; cdr3_aa: ASSTPGLAGGPNTGELF
v_call: TRBV18; j_call: TRBJ1-2; clone_size: -; cdr3_aa: ASSPPNREGGYT
v_call: TRBV28; j_call: TRBJ2-7; clone_size: once; cdr3_aa: ASSLMTSGSRREQY
v_call: TRBV7-9; j_call: TRBJ2-7; clone_size: -; cdr3_aa: ASSPTGAIYEQY
v_call: TRBV3-1/TRBV3-2; j_call: TRBJ2-7; clone_size: -; cdr3_aa: ASSLGQWAGEQY
v_call: TRBV7-2; j_call: TRBJ2-1; clone_size: -; cdr3_aa: ASSLGGSLNEQF
v_call: TRBV27; j_call: TRBJ1-5; clone_size: -; cdr3_aa: ASSPRTGKGSPQH
v_call: TRBV13; j_call: TRBJ2-5; clone_size: -; cdr3_aa: ASSQTRDWEETQY
v_call: TRBV7-2; j_call: TRBJ1-2; clone_size: -; cdr3_aa: ASSPGTEVNYGYT
v_call: TRBV7-3; j_call: TRBJ2-6; clone_size: -; cdr3_aa: ASSFGGAPSGANVLT
v_call: TRBV6-1; j_call: TRBJ1-2; clone_size: once; cdr3_aa: ASSEEYTNYGYT
v_call: TRBV28; j_call: TRBJ2-7; clone_size: -; cdr3_aa: ASNGPSGGYEQY
v_call: TRBV3-1/TRBV3-2; j_call: TRBJ2-1; clone_size: -; cdr3_aa: ASSQDGLARPYNEQF
v_call: TRBV24-1; j_call: TRBJ2-5; clone_size: -; cdr3_aa: ATNRGQGETQY
v_call: TRBV28; j_call: TRBJ1-5; clone_size: -; cdr3_aa: ASSFVRDLQPQH
v_call: TRBV27; j_call: TRBJ2-7; clone_size: -; cdr3_aa: TSSRYTSGNEQY
v_call: TRBV10-3; j_call: TRBJ2-3; clone_size: few; cdr3_aa: AISAGDGDTDTQY
v_call: TRBV19; j_call: TRBJ2-3; clone_size: -; cdr3_aa: ASSIYRTSTDTQY
v_call: TRBV9; j_call: TRBJ1-6; clone_size: -; cdr3_aa: ASSVGQGGNSPLH
v_call: TRBV28; j_call: TRBJ2-7; clone_size: -; cdr3_aa: ASVGGQGPYEQY
v_call: TRBV28; j_call: TRBJ1-5; clone_size: -; cdr3_aa: ASRIQGVSNQPQH
v_call: TRBV4-3; j_call: TRBJ2-2; clone_size: once; cdr3_aa: ASSQELAGSTGELF
v_call: TRBV29-1; j_call: TRBJ2-3; clone_size: -; cdr3_aa: SVVTGQSTDTQY
v_call: TRBV15; j_call: TRBJ1-4; clone_size: -; cdr3_aa: ATSRDVGLANEKLF
v_call: TRBV19; j_call: TRBJ2-5; clone_size: -; cdr3_aa: ASRRSGGQETQY
v_call: TRBV28; j_call: TRBJ1-2; clone_size: -; cdr3_aa: ASNMDRDVTFYGYT
v_call: TRBV28; j_call: TRBJ2-7; clone_size: -; cdr3_aa: ASSSSQDYEQY
v_call: TRBV4-3; j_call: TRBJ1-2; clone_size: -; cdr3_aa: ASSQQAGASNYGYT
v_call: TRBV7-2; j_call: TRBJ1-2; clone_size: few; cdr3_aa: ASSLQNYGYT
v_call: TRBV9; j_call: TRBJ1-4; clone_size: -; cdr3_aa: ASSVGNRVKNEKLF
v_call: TRBV10-3; j_call: TRBJ1-2; clone_size: -; cdr3_aa: AISDQGLYGYT
v_call: TRBV6-5; j_call: TRBJ2-1; clone_size: -; cdr3_aa: ASSYSSDSSYNEQF
v_call: TRBV12-5; j_call: TRBJ1-1; clone_size: -; cdr3_aa: ASGLWSGTEAF